These 25 T cell receptor beta chains were all obtained from the same sample, sequenced in a study of blood T cells in healthy people across ages. Using a J-beta primer mix together with a sample-barcoded 5' primer, a second PCR was run for about 7 to 12 cycles. TCRdb ran MiXCR on the 5' RACE reads and lists one entry per CDR3 protein. The sample shows hundreds of thousands of distinct CDR3 sequences, 40% to 50% of them seen only once. Sequencing was performed on blood. These receptors were collected from a man older than 75 in good health.

This clonotype appeared once. The chain joins TRBV4-3 to TRBJ2-7; no reliable D call. The V gene's germline CDR1 is LGHNA and CDR2 YSLEER. The V end lost 1 base, the J end lost 0 bases, and 7 bases lay between the germline ends. The CDR3 length is 14 residues. CDR3 DNA: TGCGCCAGCAGCCAAGGAGTTACCTCCTACGAGCAGTACTTC. Protein product: CASSQGVTSYEQYF.

The CDR3, as DNA: TGCAGTGACATACAGGGTAGGACTGAAGCTTTCTTT. It translates to CSDIQGRTEAFF. J is TRBJ1-1 and V is TRBV20-1, with D possibly being TRBD1 (6 bases). The CDR3 spans 12 residues. Trimming shortened V by 7 bases and J by 5 bases, and 14 bases separated the two germline ends. In germline, CDR1 is DFQATT, CDR2 SNEGSKA (reference sequence).

This clonotype was counted a single time. V and J are TRBV5-4 and TRBJ2-7; 9 bases line up with TRBD2. The CDR3 is 15 amino acids. Germline loops: CDR1 SGHNT, CDR2 YYREEE (reference sequence). V lost 5 bases, J lost 0 bases, and 6 bases stayed unmatched. CDR3 nucleotides: TGTGCCAGCAGAGCCGGGACTAGCCTCTCCTACGAGCAGTACTTC. Translation gives CASRAGTSLSYEQYF. Combining the CDR3 with reference TRBV5-4 and TRBJ2-7 gives the whole variable domain ETGVTQSPTHLIKTRGQQVTLRCSSQSGHNTVSWYQQALGQGPQFIFQYYREEENGRGNFPPRFSGLQFPNYSSELNVNALELDDSALYLCASRAGTSLSYEQYFGPGTRLTVT.

This clonotype was picked up a small number of times. The CDR3 nucleotides are TGTGCCAGCAGCCAAGATCGTCTGAGTGAGCAGTTCTTC. Translated: CASSQDRLSEQFF. The chain is built from TRBV4-2 and TRBJ2-1; D remains unclear. V dropped 0 bases and J dropped 9 bases, with 9 bases sitting between them. The CDR3 extends over 13 amino acids. The germline V gene encodes CDR1 LGHNA and CDR2 YNFKEQ.

The rearrangement links TRBV30 to TRBJ1-6; D is unclear. Germline V CDR1 and CDR2: GTSNPN, SVGIG (reference sequence). The CDR3 contains 14 residues. The V and J ends lost 4 bases and 8 bases respectively, with 15 bases between them. This chain's CDR3 is CAWNGARTDSPLHF. The CDR3 bases are TGTGCCTGGAATGGTGCCCGAACGGATTCACCCCTCCACTTT.

This sequence joins TRBV20-1 and TRBJ2-3, with unresolved D. This CDR3 region has 15 residues. The germline V gene encodes CDR1 DFQATT and CDR2 SNEGSKA (reference sequence). V was trimmed by 5 bases and J by 5 bases, leaving 20 bases between them. In nucleotides, the CDR3 is TGCAGTGCTGGAGTTCGGGCGGAAGTTGGAGATACGCAGTATTTT. As protein: CSAGVRAEVGDTQYF.

As concerns this clonotype: A much larger clone sits a single nucleotide away, making a read error possible. V is TRBV9 and J is TRBJ2-5; perhaps TRBD2 as D (6 bases). This CDR3 is built from 15 residues. Germline lookup yields CDR1 SGDLS and CDR2 YYNGEE. The CDR3 bases are TGTGCCAGCAACGTAGACGGGAGCCCGGCGGAGACCCAGTACTTC. It translates to CASNVDGSPAETQYF.

This clonotype was counted a few times. The J gene is TRBJ2-5, the V gene TRBV12-3 or TRBV12-4; 9 nucleotides agree with TRBD2. The CDR3 runs to 13 residues. J gave up 13 bases and V 1 base, and 7 bases lay outside the gene matches. CDR3 bases: TGTGCCAGCAGTTTAGTCCTAGCGGGGCATATGTACTTC. Encoded protein: CASSLVLAGHMYF.

The V gene is TRBV6-1, the J gene TRBJ2-7; D might be TRBD1 or TRBD2, each matching 5 bases. This CDR3 contains 15 residues. Germline V gene sequence: CDR1 MNHNS, CDR2 SASEGT. V was shortened by 11 bases and J by 1 base, with 21 bases between the two germline ends. This CDR3 is CAAASGRDASYEQYF. For the CDR3, the DNA is TGTGCCGCCGCGTCCGGCCGGGACGCGTCCTACGAGCAGTACTTC.

Worth noting for this clonotype: Since a much larger clone is just one base distant, this may be a read error. This chain uses TRBV3-1 with TRBJ2-5; the D is unclear. Trimming stripped 5 bases from V and 3 bases from J, with 7 bases between. Germline V lookup: CDR1 LGHDT, CDR2 YNNKEL (reference sequence). This CDR3 has 12 residues. The CDR3 reads CASSSGEETQYF. The CDR3 nucleotides read TGTGCCAGCAGCTCGGGTGAAGAGACCCAGTACTTC.

V usage is TRBV15 and J usage is TRBJ2-1, with TRBD2 matching 8 bases. V lost 6 bases, J lost 0 bases, and 10 bases stayed unmatched. Germline loops: CDR1 LNHNV, CDR2 YYDKDF (reference sequence). The CDR3 has 17 amino acids. The chain's CDR3 is CATSPFRGRPSYNEQFF. In DNA, the CDR3 is TGTGCCACCAGTCCATTCCGCGGGAGGCCCTCCTACAATGAGCAGTTCTTC.

This clonotype has a handful of counts. The J gene is TRBJ2-7, the V gene TRBV20-1; the match to TRBD1 covers 8 bases. Germline values: CDR1 DFQATT, CDR2 SNEGSKA (reference sequence). This CDR3 spans 14 amino acids. V shed 2 bases, J shed 4 bases, and the junction held 7 bases outside the gene matches. The CDR3 DNA reads TGCAGTGCTAGATCAGGGGGCTCTATATACGAGCAGTACTTC. Amino acid sequence: CSARSGGSIYEQYF.

V usage is TRBV12-3 or TRBV12-4 and J usage is TRBJ1-1, with TRBD1 as a possible D gene (6 bases). V was trimmed by 1 base and J by 1 base, leaving 10 bases between them. The CDR3 runs 15 residues. Here the CDR3 DNA reads TGTGCCAGCAGTTTAGAAGGGGGATGGAACACTGAAGCTTTCTTT. As protein: CASSLEGGWNTEAFF.

This sequence joins TRBV20-1 and TRBJ1-1; perhaps TRBD1 as D (6 bases). Trimming cost V 5 bases and J 4 bases, with 17 bases left between them. From germline, CDR1 is DFQATT and CDR2 SNEGSKA (reference sequence). The CDR3 is made up of 14 amino acids. The CDR3: CSAGGQDPSTEAFF. DNA for the CDR3: TGCAGTGCTGGGGGCCAAGACCCGTCCACTGAAGCTTTCTTT.

This clonotype was seen a handful of times. The rearrangement uses TRBV6-2 or TRBV6-3 and TRBJ2-3; 9 bases fit TRBD2. With 5 bases clipped from V and 5 bases from J, the junction kept 11 bases outside the gene matches. The CDR3 runs 16 residues. Germline assignment: CDR1 MNHEY and CDR2 SVGEGT. The CDR3 here is CASSALAGGTLDTQYF. The CDR3 DNA reads as TGTGCCAGCAGTGCTCTCGCGGGAGGGACCCTAGATACGCAGTATTTT.

This chain links TRBV4-1 with TRBJ2-3; TRBD2 matches at 8 bases. This CDR3 is built from 18 residues. The V segment lost 1 base and the J segment 2 bases; nucleotides outside the gene matches: 11. Germline V lookup: CDR1 MGHRA, CDR2 YSYEKL. The DNA of the CDR3 is TGCGCCAGCAGCCAAGGAGGGGTCGGAGCGGGGGCCACAGATACGCAGTATTTT. As protein: CASSQGGVGAGATDTQYF.

This clonotype was detected only a few times. This chain links TRBV28 with TRBJ2-1, with D possibly TRBD1 on 6 matching bases. This CDR3 is 14 amino acids long. The germline V gene encodes CDR1 MDHEN and CDR2 SYDVKM. The V end was cut by 8 bases, the J end by 0 bases, with 11 bases between. The CDR3 bases are TGTGCCAGCGGCCTCAGGGGCTCCTACAATGAGCAGTTCTTC. Translated: CASGLRGSYNEQFF.

The chain employs TRBV15 and TRBJ2-1; D ambiguous. Germline V CDR1 and CDR2: LNHNV, YYDKDF (reference sequence). The CDR3 spans 14 residues. Trimming left V 3 bases short and J 10 bases short, with 16 bases between. The DNA for the CDR3 is TGTGCCACCAGCAGGGACCCCGGGTCAGTAGAGCAGTTCTTC. This gives the protein CATSRDPGSVEQFF.

This clonotype appeared a few times. This chain joins TRBV6-4 and TRBJ2-3; the match to TRBD1 covers 12 bases. Germline trimming cut 0 bases from V and 3 bases from J; bases unmatched to any gene: 7. Germline CDR1 reads MRHNA; CDR2 reads SNTAGT. The CDR3 totals 18 residues. CDR3 residues: CASSDSRPGQGATDTQYF. The CDR3 DNA reads TGTGCCAGCAGTGACTCGAGACCGGGACAGGGGGCAACAGATACGCAGTATTTT.

CDR3 amino acids: CSASRPPRYEQYF. The DNA of the CDR3 is TGCAGTGCTAGTAGACCCCCGAGGTACGAGCAGTACTTC. The rearrangement links TRBV20-1 to TRBJ2-7, with unresolved D. Germline CDR1 DFQATT, CDR2 SNEGSKA (reference sequence). Trimming took off 3 bases at V and 4 bases at J, with 13 bases between the two ends. The CDR3 covers 13 residues.

The chain is built from TRBV19 and TRBJ2-1; 7 positions agree with TRBD2. Germline CDR1 is LNHDA and CDR2 is SQIVND (reference sequence). The CDR3 contains 15 residues. With V trimmed by 11 bases and J by 8 bases, 18 bases remained unmatched. Here the CDR3 DNA reads TGTGCCTCATGGGGGAGGGACTCCGGGTATCATGAGCAGTTCTTC. Its translation: CASWGRDSGYHEQFF. Filled out from reference TRBV19 and TRBJ2-1, the complete variable domain reads DGGITQSPKYLFRKEGQNVTLSCEQNLNHDAMYWYRQDPGQGLRLIYYSQIVNDFQKGDIAEGYSVSREKKESFPLTVTSAQKNPTAFYLCASWGRDSGYHEQFFGPGTRLTVL.

This clonotype came up many times. CDR3 in amino acids: CASSATGNTEAFF. CDR3 bases: TGTGCCAGCAGCGCGACAGGGAACACTGAAGCTTTCTTT. This chain connects TRBV11-3 to TRBJ1-1; D possibly corresponds to TRBD1 (6 bases). Germline assignment: CDR1 SGHNT and CDR2 YENEEA. V was cut by 5 bases and J by 1 base, with 8 bases left in between. This CDR3 contains 13 residues.

This clonotype was seen more than once but under ten times. Written as DNA, the CDR3 is TGTGCCACCAGTGATCCCCTAAGCTCCTACAATGAGCAGTTCTTC. Translation: CATSDPLSSYNEQFF. V is TRBV24-1 and J is TRBJ2-1; D ambiguous. V lost 3 bases and J 0 bases, leaving 8 bases between the germline ends. CDR3 length equals 15 residues. Germline CDR1 and CDR2: KGHDR and SFDVKD.

This chain uses TRBV18 with TRBJ1-1; tentative D call: TRBD1 (5 bases). This CDR3 is built from 14 residues. Germline-derived CDR1 and CDR2 are KGHSH and LQKENI. Between the trimmed V and J ends, which lost 3 bases and 4 bases, there was a span of 12 bases. The CDR3: CASSPDAGGTEAFF. The DNA of the CDR3 is TGTGCCAGCTCACCTGATGCCGGGGGCACTGAAGCTTTCTTT.

The rearrangement uses TRBV2 and TRBJ2-7; TRBD1 matches 7 bases. With V trimmed by 7 bases and J by 2 bases, 8 bases remained unmatched. The CDR3 spans 14 residues. Germline V gene sequence: CDR1 SNHLY, CDR2 FYNNEI. CDR3 coding DNA: TGTGCCAGCATTTCACAGGGGACCACCTACGAGCAGTACTTC. As protein: CASISQGTTYEQYF.